One and the same sample provided the 24 T cell receptor beta chains below, sequenced in a study of cytomegalovirus exposure and HLA in healthy donors. With 60 Vbeta and 13 Jbeta primers, the PCR was carried out. TCRdb's copy holds only in-frame clones and misses some; the assay was immunoSEQ multiplex PCR. The repertoire holds about 140,000 clones, with more than 70% as singletons. Sequenced: PBMCs. All receptors derive from a male donor in good health and CMV-seropositive.

V usage is TRBV20-1 and J usage is TRBJ2-1, with D possibly matching TRBD2 (5 bases). Trimming shortened V by 5 bases and J by 10 bases, and 9 bases separated the two germline ends. Per the germline V gene, CDR1 is DFQATT and CDR2 is SNEGSKA (reference sequence). CDR3 length: 10 amino acids. The CDR3 nucleotides are TGCAGTGCTTTACCGGGGGAGCAGTTCTTC. It translates to CSALPGEQFF.

This chain joins TRBV19 and TRBJ2-7; D may be TRBD1 (5 bases). Germline loops: CDR1 LNHDA, CDR2 SQIVND (reference sequence). CDR3 length equals 12 residues. Trimming removed 3 bases at V and 5 bases at J, with 8 bases between. CDR3 loop: CASSITRDEQYF. As DNA, the CDR3 is TGTGCCAGTAGTATCACCAGGGACGAGCAGTACTTC.

The gene calls are TRBV7-9 and TRBJ2-7; D may be TRBD2 (6 bases). The length of the CDR3 is 12 residues. Germline V gene sequence: CDR1 SEHNR, CDR2 FQNEAQ (reference sequence). The CDR3 nucleotides are TGTGCTGCTAGCGCCAGCTCCTACGAGCAGTACTTC. It encodes CAASASSYEQYF. Full variable domain (outside the CDR3, taken from reference TRBV7-9 and TRBJ2-7): DTGVSQNPRHKITKRGQNVTFRCDPISEHNRLYWYRQTLGQGPEFLTYFQNEAQLEKSRLLSDRFSAERPKGSFSTLEIQRTEQGDSAMYLCAASASSYEQYFGPGTRLTVT.

This clone has only one observation. In nucleotides, the CDR3 is TGCGCCAGCAGCCCAACGGCGGGTGCCTACGAGCAGTACTTC. This codes for CASSPTAGAYEQYF. This sequence joins TRBV5-1 and TRBJ2-5; D is perhaps TRBD2 (5 bases). The DNA end is more similar to TRBJ2-7, so the J call may be wrong. CDR3 length equals 14 residues. CDR1 is SGHRS and CDR2 is YFSETQ in the germline V gene.

The rearrangement joins TRBV9 to TRBJ2-3; TRBD1 matches at 7 bases. V dropped 0 bases and J dropped 5; count of bases not matched to a gene: 6. The germline CDR1 and CDR2 sequences are SGDLS and YYNGEE. This CDR3 spans 15 amino acids. CDR3 amino acids: CASSVGQGSGDTQYF. DNA of the CDR3: TGTGCCAGCAGCGTAGGACAGGGAAGTGGAGATACGCAGTATTTT.

This chain uses TRBV27 with TRBJ1-2; D gene ambiguous. Germline lookup yields CDR1 MNHEY and CDR2 SMNVEV (reference sequence). The V end lost 5 bases, the J end lost 8 bases, and 24 bases lay between the germline ends. CDR3 length: 16 residues. This chain's CDR3 is CASSPTLLPPIRGYTF. CDR3 nucleotides: TGTGCCAGCAGTCCTACCTTGCTACCGCCCATACGGGGCTACACCTTC.

V usage is TRBV4-2 and J usage is TRBJ1-5; D may be TRBD1 (5 bases). The CDR3 consists of 14 residues. Trimming removed 0 bases from V and 3 bases from J, with 6 bases in between. Looked up from germline, CDR1 is LGHNA and CDR2 is YNFKEQ. The CDR3 bases are TGTGCCAGCAGCCAAGACAGGGTCAATCAGCCCCAGCATTTT. As protein: CASSQDRVNQPQHF.

This chain connects TRBV29-1 to TRBJ2-3, with D tentatively TRBD1 (6 bases). This CDR3 has 14 amino acids. Germline V gives CDR1 SQVTM, CDR2 ANQGSEA. Trimming shortened V by 5 bases and J by 3 bases, and 15 bases separated the two germline ends. The CDR3 DNA follows: TGCAGCGTTCCTTTAATTGACAGGACAGATACGCAGTATTTT. Amino acids: CSVPLIDRTDTQYF.

The chain recombines TRBV28 with TRBJ2-3, with no clear D. The CDR3 runs to 13 residues. Germline V CDR1 and CDR2: MDHEN, SYDVKM. The ends were cut back, 7 bases at V and 4 bases at J, with 12 bases in the middle. The CDR3: CASNHRLADTQYF. Written as DNA, the CDR3 is TGTGCCAGCAACCACCGACTCGCAGATACGCAGTATTTT.

The rearrangement uses TRBV5-4 and TRBJ2-1; 8 bases match TRBD1. Germline assignment: CDR1 SGHNT and CDR2 YYREEE (reference sequence). There are 15 residues in the CDR3. After removal of 4 bases from V and 1 base from J, the junction contained 4 bases not matched to a gene. The DNA of the CDR3 is TGTGCCAGCAGCGTAACAGGGGGGTCCTACAATGAGCAGTTCTTC. It translates to CASSVTGGSYNEQFF.

This chain connects TRBV2 to TRBJ1-6; 7 positions agree with TRBD1. The germline gives CDR1 SNHLY, CDR2 FYNNEI. V lost 6 bases, J lost 7 bases, and 9 bases stayed unmatched. The CDR3 consists of 15 residues. Here the CDR3 reads CASRLRQGENSPLHF. The CDR3 coding sequence is TGTGCCAGCAGGCTCCGGCAGGGGGAAAATTCACCCCTCCACTTT.

Details on this clone: At one end, the junction sequence differs from germline, possibly due to a read error. Other nucleotide sequences in the sample specify the same CDR3. The chain employs TRBV5-4 and TRBJ1-2, with a weak D call TRBD1 (5 bases). Germline CDR1 is SGHNT and CDR2 is YYREEE (reference sequence). This CDR3 has 17 amino acids. This CDR3 reads CASSPQTGPALNYGYTF. The CDR3 nucleotides are TGCGCCAGCAGCCCGCAAACAGGTCCAGCCCTTAACTATGGCTACACCTTC.

The chain is built from TRBV19 and TRBJ2-7; 11 bases agree with TRBD2. The V and J ends lost 6 bases and 7 bases, in that order; junction bases with no gene match: 14. This CDR3 contains 16 residues. The germline V gene encodes CDR1 LNHDA and CDR2 SQIVND (reference sequence). This chain's CDR3 is CASSPWIAGGPGEQYF. In nucleotides, the CDR3 is TGTGCCAGTAGCCCCTGGATAGCGGGAGGGCCGGGTGAGCAGTACTTC.

The rearrangement uses TRBV5-1 and TRBJ1-1, with unresolved D. This CDR3 is 14 amino acids long. V lost 1 base and J 3 bases, leaving 10 bases between the germline ends. CDR1 is SGHRS and CDR2 is YFSETQ in the germline V gene. CDR3 bases: TGCGCCAGCAGCTTGATTGGCCAGGACACTGAAGCTTTCTTT. Translated: CASSLIGQDTEAFF. Supplemented by reference TRBV5-1 and TRBJ1-1, the full variable domain reads KAGVTQTPRYLIKTRGQQVTLSCSPISGHRSVSWYQQTPGQGLQFLFEYFSETQRNKGNFPGRFSGRQFSNSRSEMNVSTLELGDSALYLCASSLIGQDTEAFFGQGTRLTVV.

The genes are TRBV9 and TRBJ2-3; TRBD1 matches 9 bases. CDR1 is SGDLS, CDR2 YYNGEE, per germline. V lost 4 bases, J lost 2 bases, and 5 bases stayed unmatched. This CDR3 is 15 amino acids long. In DNA form, the CDR3 reads TGTGCCAGCAGCCCGAGGACAGGGGACACAGATACGCAGTATTTT. It is translated as CASSPRTGDTDTQYF.

This rearrangement joins TRBV5-1 to TRBJ2-5; the D gene is possibly TRBD1 (5 bases). This CDR3 is 14 amino acids long. With 4 bases removed from V and 2 bases from J, the gap between germline ends came to 12 bases. Germline CDR1 and CDR2: SGHRS and YFSETQ. CDR3 residues: CASSGGHSQETQYF. The CDR3 DNA sequence: TGCGCCAGCAGCGGTGGACATTCTCAAGAGACCCAGTACTTC.

This chain joins TRBV5-4 and TRBJ2-4; TRBD2 aligns across 14 bases. The germline V gene encodes CDR1 SGHNT and CDR2 YYREEE (reference sequence). The ends lost 4 bases at V and 8 bases at J; junction bases unmatched: 11. CDR3 size: 17 residues. The CDR3 loop is CASSTGGLAGGVHIQYF. In nucleotides, the CDR3 is TGTGCCAGCAGCACGGGAGGACTAGCGGGAGGAGTTCACATTCAGTACTTC.

The rearrangement uses TRBV7-9 and TRBJ2-4; 9 bases are shared with TRBD1. Germline lookup yields CDR1 SEHNR and CDR2 FQNEAQ (reference sequence). The CDR3 covers 14 residues. The ends lost 3 bases at V and 15 bases at J; junction bases unmatched: 12. In DNA form, the CDR3 reads TGTGCCAGCAGCTTCGTCGAACAGGGGGCCCCTTTGTACTTC. Residues: CASSFVEQGAPLYF.

The rearrangement joins TRBV25-1 to TRBJ2-6; perhaps TRBD1 as D (6 bases). This CDR3 has 15 amino acids. V was clipped by 7 bases and J by 2 bases, with 12 bases between them. CDR1 and CDR2 from the germline V gene are MGHDK and SYGVNS. The CDR3 coding sequence is TGTGCCAGCACCGAAGAGGGGGCTGGGGCCAACGTCCTGACTTTC. This sequence encodes CASTEEGAGANVLTF. Filled out from reference TRBV25-1 and TRBJ2-6, the complete variable domain reads EADIYQTPRYLVIGTGKKITLECSQTMGHDKMYWYQQDPGMELHLIHYSYGVNSTEKGDLSSESTVSRIRTEHFPLTLESARPSHTSQYLCASTEEGAGANVLTFGAGSRLTVL.

V and J are TRBV9 and TRBJ2-3; 8 nucleotides agree with TRBD2. The V and J ends lost 6 bases and 4 bases, in that order; junction bases with no gene match: 7. The CDR3 has 14 amino acids. The V gene's germline CDR1 is SGDLS and CDR2 YYNGEE. The CDR3 DNA follows: TGTGCCAGCAAGAGCGGGAGATTTGCAGATACGCAGTATTTT. Protein: CASKSGRFADTQYF.

The V and J genes are TRBV5-1 and TRBJ1-4, with TRBD1 matching 7 bases. The CDR3 is made up of 15 amino acids. The ends lost 4 bases at V and 2 bases at J; junction bases unmatched: 5. Germline CDR1 and CDR2: SGHRS and YFSETQ. DNA of the CDR3: TGCGCCAGCAGCGGAACAGGGGTGACTAATGAAAAACTGTTTTTT. Translating gives CASSGTGVTNEKLFF.

The chain combines TRBV5-1 with TRBJ2-5; D is perhaps TRBD1 (6 bases). Deletions cut 1 base from V and 0 bases from J, with 16 bases between. Germline V lookup: CDR1 SGHRS, CDR2 YFSETQ. The CDR3 length is 17 residues. The CDR3 reads CASSLMGQGMYQETQYF. For the CDR3, the DNA is TGCGCCAGCAGCTTGATGGGCCAGGGGATGTACCAAGAGACCCAGTACTTC.

The CDR3 here is CASQTGANQPQHF. The CDR3, as DNA: TGCGCCAGCCAGACAGGGGCCAATCAGCCCCAGCATTTT. V usage is TRBV10-1 and J usage is TRBJ1-5; 8 bases are a match to TRBD1. The CDR3 covers 13 residues. The germline V gene has CDR1 WNHNN and CDR2 SYGVQD (reference sequence). Trimming removed 8 bases from V and 3 bases from J; junction bases left unmatched: 3.

The genes are TRBV6-5 and TRBJ1-4; the match to TRBD1 covers 7 bases. This CDR3 comprises 14 residues. V lost 2 bases and J lost 6; bases outside the gene matches: 3. Germline-derived CDR1 and CDR2 are MNHEY and SVGAGI. The DNA of the CDR3 is TGTGCCAGCAGTTACGCAGGGGGATATGAAAAACTGTTTTTT. Its translation: CASSYAGGYEKLFF.